This T cell receptor beta chain was identified in a study of T-cell memory formation after mild COVID-19. The overall study: Among the donors, TCR clusters were largely specific to each donor.

MiXCR was run by TCRdb on the 5' RACE reads, yielding one entry per CDR3 protein. The sample has under 150,000 distinct CDR3 sequences, about 16% seen once. To note about this clonotype: Its antigen is currently unknown.

This CDR3 comprises 13 residues. Deletions cut 0 bases from V and 5 bases from J, with 8 bases between. Germline values: CDR1 SGHRS, CDR2 YFSETQ. Notes on the study in general: While clones contracting from day 15 to 85 were balanced between CD4 and CD8, later expanders leaned CD4+. Confirmation of SARS-CoV-2 specificity was lacking for second-wave clones peaking day 37.

This receptor was obtained from an adult woman who had mild COVID-19 (a few samples of this study predate the infection). Cell type and time point are not known. The V gene is TRBV5-1, the J gene TRBJ1-2, with no clear D. Material for sequencing was PBMCs or a T cell subset sorted from them (not recorded which). CDR3 residues: CASSLAGPYGYTF. The DNA for the CDR3 is TGCGCCAGCAGCTTGGCCGGCCCTTATGGCTACACCTTC.